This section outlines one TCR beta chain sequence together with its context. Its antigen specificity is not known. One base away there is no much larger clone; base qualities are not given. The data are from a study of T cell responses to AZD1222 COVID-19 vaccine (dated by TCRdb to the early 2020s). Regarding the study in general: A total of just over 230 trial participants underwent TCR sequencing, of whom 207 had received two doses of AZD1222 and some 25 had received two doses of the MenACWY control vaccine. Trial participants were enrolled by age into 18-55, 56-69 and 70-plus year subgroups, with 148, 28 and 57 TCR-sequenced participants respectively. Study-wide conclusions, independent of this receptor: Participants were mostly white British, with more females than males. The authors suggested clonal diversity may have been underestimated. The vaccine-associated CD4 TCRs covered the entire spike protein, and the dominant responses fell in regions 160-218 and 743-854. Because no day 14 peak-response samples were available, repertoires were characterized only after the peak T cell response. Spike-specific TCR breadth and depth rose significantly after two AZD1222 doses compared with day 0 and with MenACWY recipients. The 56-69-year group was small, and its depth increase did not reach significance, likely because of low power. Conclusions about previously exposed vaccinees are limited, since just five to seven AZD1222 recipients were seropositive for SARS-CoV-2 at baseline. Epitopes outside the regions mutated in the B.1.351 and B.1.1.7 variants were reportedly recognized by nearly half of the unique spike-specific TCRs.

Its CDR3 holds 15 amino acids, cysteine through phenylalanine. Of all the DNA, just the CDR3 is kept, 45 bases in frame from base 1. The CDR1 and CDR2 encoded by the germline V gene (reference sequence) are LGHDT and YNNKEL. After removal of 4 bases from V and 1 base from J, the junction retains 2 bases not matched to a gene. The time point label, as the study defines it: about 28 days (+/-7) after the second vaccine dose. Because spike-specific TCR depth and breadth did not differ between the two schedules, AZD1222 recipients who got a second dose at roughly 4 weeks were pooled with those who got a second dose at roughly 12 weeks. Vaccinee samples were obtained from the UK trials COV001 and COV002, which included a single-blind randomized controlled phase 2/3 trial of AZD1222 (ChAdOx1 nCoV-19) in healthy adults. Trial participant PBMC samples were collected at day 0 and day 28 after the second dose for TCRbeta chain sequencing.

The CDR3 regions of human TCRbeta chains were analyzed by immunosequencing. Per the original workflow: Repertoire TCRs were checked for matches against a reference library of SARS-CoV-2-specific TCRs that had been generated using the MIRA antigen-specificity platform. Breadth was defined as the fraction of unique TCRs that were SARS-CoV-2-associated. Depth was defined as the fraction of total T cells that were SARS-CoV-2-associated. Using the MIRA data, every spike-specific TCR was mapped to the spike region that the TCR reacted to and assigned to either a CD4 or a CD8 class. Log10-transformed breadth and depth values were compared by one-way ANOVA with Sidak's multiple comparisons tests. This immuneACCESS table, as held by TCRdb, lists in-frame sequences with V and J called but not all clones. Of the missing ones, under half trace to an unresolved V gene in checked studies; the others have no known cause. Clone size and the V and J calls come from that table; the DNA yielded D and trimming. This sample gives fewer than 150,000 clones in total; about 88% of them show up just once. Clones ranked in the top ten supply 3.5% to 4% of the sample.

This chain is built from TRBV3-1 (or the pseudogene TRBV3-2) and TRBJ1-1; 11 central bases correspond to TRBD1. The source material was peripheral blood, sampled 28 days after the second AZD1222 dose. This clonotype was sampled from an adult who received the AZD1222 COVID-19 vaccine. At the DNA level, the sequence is TGTGCCAGCAGCCGGACAGGGGGCGCGAACACTGAAGCTTTCTTT. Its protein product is CASSRTGGANTEAFF.